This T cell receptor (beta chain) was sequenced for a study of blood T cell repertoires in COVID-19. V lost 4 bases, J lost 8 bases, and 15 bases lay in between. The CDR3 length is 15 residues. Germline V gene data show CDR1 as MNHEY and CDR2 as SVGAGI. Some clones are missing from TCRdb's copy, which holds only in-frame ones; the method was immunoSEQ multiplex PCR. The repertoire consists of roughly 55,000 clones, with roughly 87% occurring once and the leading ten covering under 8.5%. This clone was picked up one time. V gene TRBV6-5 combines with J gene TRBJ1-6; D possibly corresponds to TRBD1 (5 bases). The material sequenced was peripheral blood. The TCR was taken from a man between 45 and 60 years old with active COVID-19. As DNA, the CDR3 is TGTGCCAGCAGTTTTCAGGGTCTATTTCATTCACCCCTCCACTTT. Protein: CASSFQGLFHSPLHF.